This T cell receptor beta chain stems from a study of regulatory T cells in long-lasting Graves disease. Study findings and constraints: Among the persistent patients, some 2,900 public clonotypes were shared, more than the approximately 1,000 shared among new patients.

A note on this clonotype: What it recognizes is unknown.

The germline V gene has CDR1 SGHAT and CDR2 FQNNGV. Trimming at V came to 1 base and at J to 3 bases, leaving 7 bases not matched to a gene. The CDR3 spans 17 residues. Time point here: newly diagnosed GD, antithyroid drugs for less than 3 months. From PBMCs, RNA was extracted and then used to make the TCR library. Arm-PCR of CDR3 regions and iRepertoire HTBI primers were used to build TCR beta libraries. Original analysis: In the combined samples, approximately 64 TRBV and 14 to 15 TRBJ segments were identified. TCRdb independently ran MiXCR on the multiplex PCR reads; one entry per CDR3 protein. The V and J calls and clone size come from TCRdb's table, not from the authors' own analysis. The sample shows around 500,000 distinct CDR3 sequences, less than 15% of them seen only once. The sample was also linked to a second study, of T cells in Graves' hyperthyroidism and ophthalmopathy. Per that study: Initially, a first-round RT-PCR of the TCR CDR3 employed the HTBI primer set.

The sample in question was peripheral blood mononuclear cells (PBMCs), obtained at new diagnosis, from a patient treated with antithyroid drugs. This chain links TRBV11-2 with TRBJ2-1, with 9 bases identical to TRBD2. This sequence originates from a man in his thirties or forties with Graves disease. The CDR3 loop reads CASSLGYSGRLYNEQFF. As DNA, the CDR3 is TGTGCCAGCAGCTTAGGGTATAGCGGGAGACTCTACAATGAGCAGTTCTTC.